These T cell receptor beta chains were read from a single sample in a study of shared clonotypes between healthy human individuals. The protocol was immunoSEQ multiplex PCR, while the TCRdb copy is restricted to in-frame clones and leaves out a portion. The table records millions of clones, about 92% of them present only once. The sample consisted of naive CD4+ T cells from PBMCs. These TCRs come from a man between 18 and 35 years old in good health. Some clones in this sample may be carry-over from other donors' samples. CDR3s include the opening cysteine and the closing phenylalanine or tryptophan. The order of the fields is V gene, J gene, D gene, clone size, CDR3 protein, CDR3 DNA. The D gene is left open where the match is weak. Expanded clones get a size class; other rows say once, few or many, or leave the size out.

v_gene: TRBV6-4
j_gene: TRBJ2-1
d_gene: -
abundance: -
CDR3aa: CASSASGTPANEQFF
CDR3nt: TGTGCCAGCAGTGCCTCCGGGACTCCCGCCAATGAGCAGTTCTTC

v_gene: TRBV27
j_gene: TRBJ1-4
d_gene: TRBD1
abundance: -
CDR3aa: CASSFGTANEKLFF
CDR3nt: TGTGCCAGCAGTTTCGGGACAGCTAATGAAAAACTGTTTTTT

v_gene: TRBV25-1
j_gene: TRBJ2-1
d_gene: TRBD2
abundance: -
CDR3aa: CASSDDGRRLYNEQFF
CDR3nt: TGTGCCAGCAGTGACGACGGGAGGAGATTGTACAATGAGCAGTTCTTC

v_gene: TRBV7-8
j_gene: TRBJ1-2
d_gene: -
abundance: -
CDR3aa: CASSLYTGKNTF
CDR3nt: TGTGCCAGCAGCTTATATACAGGGAAGAACACCTTC

v_gene: TRBV2
j_gene: TRBJ1-1
d_gene: -
abundance: -
CDR3aa: CASTVQNTEAFF
CDR3nt: TGTGCCAGCACGGTCCAGAACACTGAAGCTTTCTTT

v_gene: TRBV4-2
j_gene: TRBJ1-4
d_gene: -
abundance: -
CDR3aa: CASSQGGTEVF
CDR3nt: TGTGCCAGCAGCCAAGGGGGTACGGAGGTTTTT

v_gene: TRBV30
j_gene: TRBJ2-5
d_gene: -
abundance: -
CDR3aa: CAWRAGLAETQYF
CDR3nt: TGTGCCTGGAGGGCAGGGTTGGCGGAGACCCAGTACTTC

v_gene: TRBV5-4
j_gene: TRBJ1-1
d_gene: TRBD1
abundance: -
CDR3aa: CASSDPGQGNTEAFF
CDR3nt: TGTGCCAGCAGCGACCCGGGACAGGGGAACACTGAAGCTTTCTTT

v_gene: TRBV2
j_gene: TRBJ2-2
d_gene: TRBD2
abundance: -
CDR3aa: CASSQGLASGELFF
CDR3nt: TGTGCCAGCAGTCAGGGACTAGCGTCCGGGGAGCTGTTTTTT

v_gene: TRBV29-1
j_gene: TRBJ2-1
d_gene: -
abundance: -
CDR3aa: CSTGGGQTNEQFF
CDR3nt: TGCAGCACAGGAGGGGGGCAGACCAATGAGCAGTTCTTC

v_gene: TRBV6-1
j_gene: TRBJ2-7
d_gene: -
abundance: -
CDR3aa: CASSEGGASNYEQYF
CDR3nt: TGTGCCAGCAGTGAAGGGGGGGCCAGCAACTACGAGCAGTACTTC

v_gene: TRBV7-9
j_gene: TRBJ1-3
d_gene: -
abundance: -
CDR3aa: CASSRTGASLSGNTIYF
CDR3nt: TGTGCCAGCAGCCGGACTGGTGCGTCCCTCTCTGGAAACACCATATATTTT

v_gene: TRBV5-4
j_gene: TRBJ2-4
d_gene: -
abundance: -
CDR3aa: CASSFGAGTAKNIQYF
CDR3nt: TGTGCCAGCAGCTTTGGGGCGGGCACGGCCAAAAACATTCAGTACTTC

v_gene: TRBV28
j_gene: TRBJ1-4
d_gene: TRBD1
abundance: -
CDR3aa: CASSTTTGQGSNEKLFF
CDR3nt: TGTGCCAGCAGTACTACGACGGGACAGGGGTCTAATGAAAAACTGTTTTTT

v_gene: TRBV5-5
j_gene: TRBJ2-5
d_gene: TRBD2
abundance: -
CDR3aa: CASSTGLAGGETQYF
CDR3nt: TGTGCCAGCAGCACTGGACTAGCGGGAGGAGAGACCCAGTACTTC

v_gene: TRBV11-1
j_gene: TRBJ1-1
d_gene: -
abundance: -
CDR3aa: CASSFGASWGTEAFF
CDR3nt: TGTGCCAGCAGCTTCGGGGCTTCGTGGGGGACTGAAGCTTTCTTT

v_gene: TRBV9
j_gene: TRBJ2-2
d_gene: -
abundance: -
CDR3aa: CASSALVSTGELFF
CDR3nt: TGTGCCAGCAGCGCCCTCGTTAGCACCGGGGAGCTGTTTTTT

v_gene: TRBV7-9
j_gene: TRBJ1-1
d_gene: -
abundance: -
CDR3aa: CASTYDRSQAFF
CDR3nt: TGTGCCAGCACCTACGACAGGAGTCAAGCTTTCTTT

v_gene: TRBV28
j_gene: TRBJ2-5
d_gene: TRBD2
abundance: -
CDR3aa: CASRAVVAGDRETQYF
CDR3nt: TGTGCCAGCAGGGCCGTAGTTGCGGGAGACCGGGAGACCCAGTACTTC

v_gene: TRBV28
j_gene: TRBJ1-1
d_gene: -
abundance: -
CDR3aa: CASSFNDGTEAFF
CDR3nt: TGTGCCAGCAGTTTTAACGACGGTACTGAAGCTTTCTTT

v_gene: TRBV5-4
j_gene: TRBJ2-7
d_gene: TRBD1
abundance: -
CDR3aa: CASSSRTGPYEQYF
CDR3nt: TGTGCCAGCAGCTCGCGGACAGGGCCTTACGAGCAGTACTTC

v_gene: TRBV6-1
j_gene: TRBJ2-3
d_gene: -
abundance: -
CDR3aa: CGNQGRGKDTQYF
CDR3nt: TGTGGAAATCAGGGGAGGGGTAAAGATACGCAGTATTTT

v_gene: TRBV7-9
j_gene: TRBJ1-5
d_gene: -
abundance: -
CDR3aa: CASSGAGDQPQHF
CDR3nt: TGTGCCAGCAGCGGTGCAGGGGATCAGCCCCAGCATTTT

v_gene: TRBV28
j_gene: TRBJ2-1
d_gene: TRBD2
abundance: -
CDR3aa: CASSSRLASSYNEQFF
CDR3nt: TGTGCCAGCAGTTCTCGACTAGCGAGCTCCTACAATGAGCAGTTCTTC

v_gene: TRBV4-3
j_gene: TRBJ1-6
d_gene: -
abundance: -
CDR3aa: CASSQDVNSPLHF
CDR3nt: TGCGCCAGCAGCCAAGATGTAAATTCACCCCTCCACTTT

v_gene: TRBV9
j_gene: TRBJ2-1
d_gene: TRBD2
abundance: -
CDR3aa: CASSVATSGGYNEQFF
CDR3nt: TGTGCCAGCAGCGTAGCTACTAGCGGGGGTTACAATGAGCAGTTCTTC

v_gene: TRBV19
j_gene: TRBJ1-1
d_gene: -
abundance: -
CDR3aa: CASSTTEGRRVSEAFF
CDR3nt: TGTGCCAGTAGTACCACCGAGGGCCGGCGGGTCTCTGAAGCTTTCTTT

v_gene: TRBV11-2
j_gene: TRBJ2-7
d_gene: -
abundance: -
CDR3aa: CASSLDGGWGEQYF
CDR3nt: TGTGCCAGCAGCTTGGACGGGGGCTGGGGAGAGCAGTACTTC

v_gene: TRBV14
j_gene: TRBJ2-2
d_gene: -
abundance: few
CDR3aa: CASSQDLGRATGELFF
CDR3nt: TGTGCCAGCAGCCAAGATCTCGGCAGGGCCACCGGGGAGCTGTTTTTT